This entry lists 25 T cell receptor beta chains sequenced from one sample in a study of CD8 T cells in ankylosing spondylitis. From the 5' RACE reads, TCRdb called clonotypes with MiXCR, one entry per CDR3 protein. Here the sample spans over 130,000 distinct CDR3 sequences, roughly 44% being singletons. Sample: synovial fluid, either unsorted or a sorted T cell fraction (not recorded which). The source is a male donor with ankylosing spondylitis.

The chain joins TRBV9 to TRBJ2-5; the D is unclear. This CDR3 comprises 13 residues. Per germline, CDR1 SGDLS and CDR2 YYNGEE. V lost 3 bases to trimming and J lost 4 bases, with 10 bases between them. The CDR3 DNA reads as TGTGCCAGCAGCGCCGGTAGTCCAGAGACCCAGTACTTC. This encodes CASSAGSPETQYF.

This clonotype was counted only a few times. The chain uses TRBV28 and TRBJ2-5, with TRBD1 matching 9 bases. Looked up from germline, CDR1 is MDHEN and CDR2 is SYDVKM. This CDR3 contains 19 residues. The V and J ends lost 3 bases and 0 bases, in that order; junction bases with no gene match: 14. CDR3 DNA: TGTGCCAGCAGTTTGCTGGGACAGGGACCCTTTTCGTACCAAGAGACCCAGTACTTC. It specifies CASSLLGQGPFSYQETQYF.

The V call is TRBV28, the J call TRBJ2-3, with TRBD2 identical over 9 bases. V lost 4 bases to trimming and J lost 1 base; unmatched junction nucleotides: 15. CDR1 MDHEN and CDR2 SYDVKM come from the germline V gene. The CDR3 contains 19 residues. The CDR3 here is CASSSEKREVYIGTDTQYF. In DNA, the CDR3 is TGTGCCAGCAGTTCCGAAAAGCGGGAGGTTTATATCGGCACAGATACGCAGTATTTT. Variable domain in full (rest from reference TRBV28 and TRBJ2-3): DVKVTQSSRYLVKRTGEKVFLECVQDMDHENMFWYRQDPGLGLRLIYFSYDVKMKEKGDIPEGYSVSREKKERFSLILESASTNQTSMYLCASSSEKREVYIGTDTQYFGPGTRLTVL.

The chain couples TRBV3-1 to TRBJ1-2; no definite D call. The CDR3 loop spans 15 amino acids. With 0 bases removed from V and 3 bases from J, the gap between germline ends came to 11 bases. The germline gives CDR1 LGHDT, CDR2 YNNKEL (reference sequence). CDR3 coding DNA: TGTGCCAGCAGCCAAGAGATGAGCGATTACTATGGCTACACCTTC. Amino acid sequence: CASSQEMSDYYGYTF.

CDR3 protein: CSASRLVPYEQYF. DNA of the CDR3: TGCAGTGCTAGTCGACTAGTCCCCTACGAGCAGTACTTC. The chain couples TRBV20-1 to TRBJ2-7; D possibly corresponds to TRBD2 (6 bases). Trimming removed 3 bases at V and 2 bases at J, with 11 bases between. CDR3 length equals 13 residues. CDR1 is DFQATT, CDR2 SNEGSKA, per germline (reference sequence).

The gene calls are TRBV2 and TRBJ2-1; 14 bases agree with TRBD2. V was clipped by 3 bases and J by 5 bases; unmatched bases: 3. The germline V gene encodes CDR1 SNHLY and CDR2 FYNNEI. The CDR3 covers 16 residues. CDR3 amino acids: CASSETSGRANNEQFF. The DNA for the CDR3 is TGTGCCAGCAGTGAGACTAGCGGGAGGGCAAACAATGAGCAGTTCTTC.

In the case of this clonotype: The junction differs from germline at one of its ends, possibly a read error. The chain uses TRBV6-1 and TRBJ2-1; 7 bases align to TRBD2. Germline assignment: CDR1 MNHNS and CDR2 SASEGT. This CDR3 is built from 15 residues. CDR3 region: CASSQAGFSYNEQFF. In DNA form, the CDR3 reads TGTGCCAGCAGTCAAGCGGGGTTCTCCTACAATGAGCAGTTCTTC.

The chain combines TRBV7-3 with TRBJ2-3, with TRBD2 matching 10 bases. Looked up from germline, CDR1 is SGHTA and CDR2 is FQGTGA. This CDR3 is 21 amino acids long. V dropped 4 bases and J dropped 0; count of bases not matched to a gene: 19. CDR3 loop: CASSCNCPVHQTSGSTDTQYF. CDR3 in DNA: TGTGCCAGCAGCTGTAACTGCCCCGTCCACCAGACTAGCGGGAGCACAGATACGCAGTATTTT.

There are a few counts of this clonotype. CDR3 region: CSAEGTGGRYEQYF. In nucleotides, the CDR3 is TGCAGCGCCGAAGGGACAGGGGGTCGGTACGAGCAGTACTTC. The V call is TRBV29-1, the J call TRBJ2-7, with 11 nucleotides matching TRBD1. The CDR3 sequence is 14 residues long. With 7 bases clipped from V and 4 bases from J, the junction kept 9 bases outside the gene matches. The V gene's germline CDR1 is SQVTM and CDR2 ANQGSEA.

This clonotype was counted only a few times. The genes are TRBV7-2 and TRBJ2-7, with TRBD2 identical over 16 bases. This CDR3 has 17 residues. Germline CDR1 reads SGHTA; CDR2 reads FQGNSA. The V segment lost 5 bases and the J segment 4 bases; nucleotides outside the gene matches: 8. Here the CDR3 reads CASSGGTSGRDLYEQYF. The DNA for the CDR3 is TGTGCCAGCAGCGGGGGGACTAGCGGGAGGGACCTATACGAGCAGTACTTC.

Ten or more counts support this clonotype. The gene calls are TRBV7-9 and TRBJ2-1; D gene unclear. Trimming pared 6 bases from V and 7 bases from J, leaving 13 bases between. This CDR3 has 13 residues. Germline lookup yields CDR1 SEHNR and CDR2 FQNEAQ (reference sequence). CDR3 residues: CASRPESVNEQFF. The DNA for the CDR3 is TGTGCCAGCAGGCCGGAGTCCGTAAATGAGCAGTTCTTC.

J is TRBJ1-2 and V is TRBV10-3; 8 bases fit TRBD1. The CDR3 loop spans 15 amino acids. Germline values: CDR1 ENHRY, CDR2 SYGVKD. V shed 6 bases and J 2 bases; nucleotides not matched to a gene: 8. The CDR3 DNA reads TGTGCCATCAGAGCTCTCGGGACAGGAAACTATGGCTACACCTTC. It specifies CAIRALGTGNYGYTF.

This chain joins TRBV18 and TRBJ2-7, with D possibly being TRBD1 or TRBD2 (6 bases each). The CDR3 has 15 amino acids. With 3 bases removed from V and 4 bases from J, the gap between germline ends came to 16 bases. The germline V gene encodes CDR1 KGHSH and CDR2 LQKENI. The CDR3 here is CASSPDSSGGYEQYF. The CDR3 DNA follows: TGTGCCAGCTCACCGGACAGTTCCGGGGGATACGAGCAGTACTTC.

This chain links TRBV27 with TRBJ1-5; tentatively, D is TRBD1 (6 bases). The CDR3 loop spans 16 amino acids. V was cut by 2 bases and J by 4 bases, with 15 bases left in between. CDR1 and CDR2 from the germline V gene are MNHEY and SMNVEV (reference sequence). The CDR3 region has the DNA TGTGCCAGCAGTTTAACCGGGGGCGCGGGGAATCAGCCCCAGCATTTT. Translating gives CASSLTGGAGNQPQHF.

The chain recombines TRBV20-1 with TRBJ2-5; 14 bases line up with TRBD2. Trimming took 4 bases from V and 5 from J; bases not matched to a gene: 6. Germline loops: CDR1 DFQATT, CDR2 SNEGSKA (reference sequence). This CDR3 is built from 15 residues. CDR3 amino acids: CSATGLAGGRETQYF. The CDR3 bases are TGCAGTGCTACCGGACTAGCGGGAGGCCGGGAGACCCAGTACTTC.

The J gene is TRBJ2-7, the V gene TRBV7-8, with D perhaps TRBD1 or TRBD2 (5 bases each). The V end was cut by 3 bases, the J end by 3 bases, with 15 bases between. Germline V gene data show CDR1 as SGHVS and CDR2 as FQNEAQ. The CDR3 is 15 amino acids. In DNA form, the CDR3 reads TGTGCCAGCAGCTTCAGGGCGGGCTTGGGCTACGAGCAGTACTTC. This gives the protein CASSFRAGLGYEQYF.

There are many counts of this clonotype. The chain is built from TRBV6-4 and TRBJ2-6; D ambiguous. CDR3 length equals 16 residues. Trimming took off 0 bases at V and 0 bases at J, with 6 bases between the two ends. Germline V gene data show CDR1 as MRHNA and CDR2 as SNTAGT. CDR3: CASSDSTNSGANVLTF. The CDR3 nucleotides are TGTGCCAGCAGTGACTCGACAAACTCTGGGGCCAACGTCCTGACTTTC.

This chain links TRBV28 with TRBJ2-5; 7 nucleotides line up with TRBD1. V was pared by 6 bases and J by 2 bases, with 6 bases of the junction left unmatched. The CDR3 runs to 14 residues. In germline, CDR1 is MDHEN, CDR2 SYDVKM. The CDR3 spells CASSSRDRQETQYF. The CDR3 DNA reads as TGTGCCAGCAGCTCCCGGGACAGACAAGAGACCCAGTACTTC.

This rearrangement joins TRBV12-3 or TRBV12-4 to TRBJ2-7, with a possible D match to TRBD2 (5 bases). The CDR3 has 12 amino acids. The V and J ends lost 6 bases and 12 bases respectively, with 18 bases between them. The CDR3 sequence is CASSLGPGEGYF. The CDR3, as DNA: TGTGCCAGCAGCCTCGGGCCCGGCGAGGGGTACTTC.

This clonotype was detected a few times. This chain links TRBV5-1 with TRBJ1-4; the D gene is possibly TRBD1 (5 bases). V lost 2 bases and J 6 bases, leaving 14 bases between the germline ends. Germline assignment: CDR1 SGHRS and CDR2 YFSETQ. The CDR3 is 15 amino acids. The CDR3, as DNA: TGCGCCAGCAGCTTAATCGGGGCGGTGGATGAAAAACTGTTTTTT. This codes for CASSLIGAVDEKLFF. Complete variable domain (other parts from reference TRBV5-1 and TRBJ1-4): KAGVTQTPRYLIKTRGQQVTLSCSPISGHRSVSWYQQTPGQGLQFLFEYFSETQRNKGNFPGRFSGRQFSNSRSEMNVSTLELGDSALYLCASSLIGAVDEKLFFGSGTQLSVL.

This clonotype came up a few times. The V and J genes are TRBV4-3 and TRBJ2-6; D perhaps matches TRBD2 (5 bases). CDR1 and CDR2 (germline): LGHNA, YSLEER. The germline V and J ends were trimmed by 0 bases and 1 base, with 10 bases remaining between them. The CDR3 sequence is 17 residues long. CDR3 amino acids: CASSQERGLSGANVLTF. CDR3 nucleotides: TGCGCCAGCAGCCAAGAACGGGGTCTTTCTGGGGCCAACGTCCTGACTTTC.

V and J are TRBV20-1 and TRBJ1-1; D is possibly TRBD1 (6 bases). V dropped 5 bases and J dropped 1 base, with 23 bases sitting between them. CDR1 and CDR2 from the germline V gene are DFQATT and SNEGSKA (reference sequence). The CDR3 has 17 residues. CDR3 loop: CSAPYGRGGGPNTEAFF. As DNA, the CDR3 is TGCAGTGCTCCCTATGGGCGGGGAGGGGGGCCGAACACTGAAGCTTTCTTT.

This clonotype was seen ten or more times. V usage is TRBV28 and J usage is TRBJ2-5; possibly TRBD2 for D (5 bases). The CDR3 covers 15 residues. Trimming stripped 1 base from V and 4 bases from J, with 13 bases between. Germline CDR1 and CDR2: MDHEN and SYDVKM. The CDR3 bases are TGTGCCAGCAGTTTATCCATTAGCGAGGGAGAGACCCAGTACTTC. Protein: CASSLSISEGETQYF.

The rearrangement links TRBV6-5 to TRBJ2-3, with a tentative D call TRBD2 (5 bases). The V end was cut by 4 bases, the J end by 6 bases, with 20 bases between. Per the germline V gene, CDR1 is MNHEY and CDR2 is SVGAGI. The CDR3 runs to 16 residues. In DNA form, the CDR3 reads TGTGCCAGCAGTTGGAGGCAGAGACTCACCCGGGATACGCAGTATTTT. Translated, it gives CASSWRQRLTRDTQYF.

This clonotype appeared a few times. The rearrangement joins TRBV5-1 to TRBJ2-1; D uncertain. CDR1 SGHRS and CDR2 YFSETQ come from the germline V gene. There are 14 residues in the CDR3. The V end was cut by 0 bases, the J end by 8 bases, with 12 bases between. As DNA, the CDR3 is TGCGCCAGCAGCTTGGCCTTTCGGTTCCATGAGCAGTTCTTC. This translates into CASSLAFRFHEQFF.